This TCR beta chain was identified during a study of esophageal squamous cell carcinoma under preoperative chemotherapy. Time point indicated: before preoperative PTX-NDP chemotherapy. Patients received paclitaxel-nedaplatin as preoperative chemotherapy before surgery. This CDR3 region has 18 residues. The V end lost 6 bases, the J end lost 5 bases, and 28 bases lay between the germline ends. Germline assignment: CDR1 MNHNS and CDR2 SASEGT. Comment on this clonotype: What it recognizes is unknown.

Study findings and constraints: Clonal contraction, more than amplification, hit abundant clones after paclitaxel-nedaplatin. After chemotherapy, TCR diversity rose significantly in peripheral T cells but not in tumor-infiltrating lymphocytes.

TCRdb passed the PCR reads through MiXCR, listing each CDR3 protein once. In the table there are approximately 30,000 distinct CDR3 sequences, approximately 50% of which are singletons. This TCR was sampled from a human donor with esophageal squamous cell carcinoma. The donor label of this sample is uncertain. This material was obtained from a patient given preoperative chemotherapy. The chain employs TRBV6-1 and TRBJ2-5; D possibly matches TRBD1 or TRBD2 (7 bases each). The CDR3 nucleotides read TGTGCCAGCAGGTTGACAGGGAGGGGAAGCGGTCTTATCGAGACCCAGTACTTC. Its protein product is CASRLTGRGSGLIETQYF.